This TCR beta chain was captured by sequencing in a study of T cell repertoires in aging, cancer and after chemotherapy. In the study overall: Donor ages fell into six groups from 30 or younger up to 70 or older. Over several months to years, re-sampled healthy donor repertoires clearly shared clones.

Comment on this clonotype: A much larger clone lies a single base off, so this may be a read error.

Trimming took 1 base from V and 7 from J; bases not matched to a gene: 17. The V gene's germline CDR1 is LNHNV and CDR2 YYDKDF (reference sequence). This CDR3 is 19 amino acids long. A mixed TRB-A/B primer pool amplified rearranged TRB by multiplex touch-down PCR. In TCRdb, the multiplex PCR reads were re-called with MiXCR into one record per CDR3 protein. The table includes about 9,800 distinct CDR3 sequences, 37% detected once. Peripheral blood genomic DNA, not sorted cells or RNA, was the template. The chain uses TRBV15 and TRBJ2-1, with 9 bases that match TRBD1. The clonotype was recovered from a human donor in good health. Sequencing used blood. CDR3 in DNA: TGTGCCACCAGCAGAGCCGCTCTACGAGGGACAGGGTTGCGTAATGAGCAGTTCTTC. This gives the protein CATSRAALRGTGLRNEQFF.